This record covers a single T cell receptor beta chain. This sample was taken from a study of blood T cells in healthy people across ages. Primers used in a second PCR of about 7 to 11 cycles were a sample-barcoded 5' primer and a J-beta primer mix. TCRdb analysed the 5' RACE reads with MiXCR anew, one entry per CDR3 protein. The profile shows roughly 640,000 distinct CDR3 sequences, less than 35% of them singletons. Germline values: CDR1 SGHTA, CDR2 FQGNSA. The CDR3 length is 14 residues. This TCR was sampled from a woman of 80 years or more in good health. The rearrangement links TRBV7-2 to TRBJ2-5; D is undetermined. The tail of the sequence fits TRBJ2-7 better, so the J call may be wrong. The specimen was blood. The CDR3 loop reads CASSPDLNDDEQYF. As DNA, the CDR3 is TGTGCCAGCAGCCCAGATCTTAATGATGACGAGCAGTACTTC.